This T cell receptor (beta chain) was sequenced during a study of shared clonotypes between healthy human individuals. CD45RO negativity and positive selection for CCR7 defined naive CD8 cells, a population that excluded terminally differentiated effector memory CD45RA+ cells. Here immunoSEQ multiplex PCR was the method, and the copy in TCRdb shows in-frame clones only, minus some. The repertoire has roughly 600,000 clones, about 98% of them found once; the top ten carry 0.3%. The sample consisted of naive CD8+ T cells sorted from blood. The TCR was taken from a man aged 25-45 years in good health.

This CDR3 is CASNLALAGVGVDTQYF. The DNA for the CDR3 is TGTGCCAGCAACCTCGCCCTAGCGGGAGTTGGCGTAGATACGCAGTATTTT. The rearrangement links TRBV28 to TRBJ2-3; 10 positions agree with TRBD2. V lost 7 bases and J lost 5; bases outside the gene matches: 15. Germline lookup yields CDR1 MDHEN and CDR2 SYDVKM. The CDR3 contains 17 residues.